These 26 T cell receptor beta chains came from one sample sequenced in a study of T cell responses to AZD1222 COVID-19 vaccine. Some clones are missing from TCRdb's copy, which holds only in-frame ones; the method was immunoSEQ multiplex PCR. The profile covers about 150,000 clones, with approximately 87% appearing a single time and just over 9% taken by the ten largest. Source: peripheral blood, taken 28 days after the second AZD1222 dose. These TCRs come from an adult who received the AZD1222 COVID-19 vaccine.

CDR3 nucleotide sequence: TGTGCCAGCTCACCGATCCAGGGGCTCGCAGATACGCAGTATTTT. Translated: CASSPIQGLADTQYF. The rearrangement uses TRBV18 and TRBJ2-3; D possibly corresponds to TRBD1 (6 bases). Germline CDR1 is KGHSH and CDR2 is LQKENI. V dropped 3 bases and J dropped 4 bases, with 14 bases sitting between them. The CDR3 covers 15 residues.

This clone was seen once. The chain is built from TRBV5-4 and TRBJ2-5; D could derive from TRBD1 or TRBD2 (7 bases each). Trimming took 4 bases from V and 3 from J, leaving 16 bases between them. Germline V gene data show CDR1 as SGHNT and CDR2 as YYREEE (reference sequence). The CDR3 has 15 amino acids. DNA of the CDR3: TGTGCCAGCAGCCTTATGACAGGGAGGGAAGAGACCCAGTACTTC. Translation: CASSLMTGREETQYF.

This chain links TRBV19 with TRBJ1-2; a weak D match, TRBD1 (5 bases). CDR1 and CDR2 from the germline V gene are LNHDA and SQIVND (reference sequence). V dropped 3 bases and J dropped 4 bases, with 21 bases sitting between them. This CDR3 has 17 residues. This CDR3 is CASSIRAGLVGLYGYTF. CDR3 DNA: TGTGCCAGTAGTATCAGGGCAGGCCTGGTAGGGCTCTATGGCTACACCTTC.

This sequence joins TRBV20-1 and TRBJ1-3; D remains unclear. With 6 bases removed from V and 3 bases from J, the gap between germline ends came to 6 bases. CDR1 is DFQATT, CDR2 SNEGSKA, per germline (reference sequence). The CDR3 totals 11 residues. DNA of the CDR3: TGCAGTGCGCTACTTGGAAACACCATATATTTT. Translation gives CSALLGNTIYF.

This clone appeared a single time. The CDR3 sequence: CASSLPPSGRNEQFF. CDR3 nucleotide sequence: TGTGCCAGCAGCTTGCCGCCTAGCGGGAGAAATGAGCAGTTCTTC. The genes are TRBV5-4 and TRBJ2-1; 10 bases align to TRBD2. The V gene's germline CDR1 is SGHNT and CDR2 YYREEE (reference sequence). The V and J ends lost 1 base and 7 bases, in that order; junction bases with no gene match: 5. This CDR3 contains 15 residues.

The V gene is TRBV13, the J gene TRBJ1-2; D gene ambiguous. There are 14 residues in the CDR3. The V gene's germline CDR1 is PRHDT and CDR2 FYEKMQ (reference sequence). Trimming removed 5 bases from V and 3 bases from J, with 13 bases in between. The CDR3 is CASSGRYFDYGYTF. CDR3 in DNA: TGTGCCAGCAGCGGACGGTATTTTGACTATGGCTACACCTTC.

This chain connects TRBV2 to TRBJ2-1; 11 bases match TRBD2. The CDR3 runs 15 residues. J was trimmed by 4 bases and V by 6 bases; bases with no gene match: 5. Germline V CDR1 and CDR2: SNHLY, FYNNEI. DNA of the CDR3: TGTGCCAGCAGGGGACTAGCGGATCATTACAATGAGCAGTTCTTC. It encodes CASRGLADHYNEQFF. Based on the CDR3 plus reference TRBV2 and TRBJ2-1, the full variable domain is EPEVTQTPSHQVTQMGQEVILRCVPISNHLYFYWYRQILGQKVEFLVSFYNNEISEKSEIFDDQFSVERPDGSNFTLKIRSTKLEDSAMYFCASRGLADHYNEQFFGPGTRLTVL.

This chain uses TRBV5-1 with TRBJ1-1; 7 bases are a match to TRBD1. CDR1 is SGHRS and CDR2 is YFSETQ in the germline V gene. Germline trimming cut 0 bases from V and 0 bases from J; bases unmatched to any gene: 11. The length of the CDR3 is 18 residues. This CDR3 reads CASSLAQRGTAMNTEAFF. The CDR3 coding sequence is TGCGCCAGCAGCTTGGCCCAGAGAGGGACAGCCATGAACACTGAAGCTTTCTTT.

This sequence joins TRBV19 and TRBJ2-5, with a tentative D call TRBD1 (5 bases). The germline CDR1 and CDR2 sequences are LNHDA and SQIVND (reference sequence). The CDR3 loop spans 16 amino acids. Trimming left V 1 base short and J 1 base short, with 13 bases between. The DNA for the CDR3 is TGTGCCAGTAGTATAGGGGCACGTAGGGGCCAAGAGACCCAGTACTTC. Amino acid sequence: CASSIGARRGQETQYF.

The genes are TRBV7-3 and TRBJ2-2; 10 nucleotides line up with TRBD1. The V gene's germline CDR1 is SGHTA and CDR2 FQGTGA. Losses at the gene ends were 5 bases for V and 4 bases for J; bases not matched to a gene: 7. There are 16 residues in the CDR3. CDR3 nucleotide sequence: TGTGCCAGCAGCCGCGGGACAGGGGCTCGCACCGGGGAGCTGTTTTTT. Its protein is CASSRGTGARTGELFF.

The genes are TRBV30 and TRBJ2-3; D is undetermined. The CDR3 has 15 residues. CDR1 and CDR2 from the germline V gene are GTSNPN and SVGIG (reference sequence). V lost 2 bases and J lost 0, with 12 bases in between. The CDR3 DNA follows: TGTGCCTGGAGTCCCCCCCGAATAAGCACAGATACGCAGTATTTT. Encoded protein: CAWSPPRISTDTQYF.

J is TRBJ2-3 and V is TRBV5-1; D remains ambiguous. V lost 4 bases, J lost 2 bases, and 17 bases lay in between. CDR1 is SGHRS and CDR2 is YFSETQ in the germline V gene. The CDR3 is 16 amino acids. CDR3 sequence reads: CASSQSPAADTDTQYF. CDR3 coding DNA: TGCGCCAGCAGCCAAAGTCCCGCAGCAGACACAGATACGCAGTATTTT.

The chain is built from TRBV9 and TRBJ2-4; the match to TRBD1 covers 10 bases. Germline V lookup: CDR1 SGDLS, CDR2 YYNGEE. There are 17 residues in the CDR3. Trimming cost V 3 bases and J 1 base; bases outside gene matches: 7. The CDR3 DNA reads TGTGCCAGCAGCGCCGGACAGGGGGTGGCGGCCAAAAACATTCAGTACTTC. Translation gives CASSAGQGVAAKNIQYF. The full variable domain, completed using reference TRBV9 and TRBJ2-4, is DSGVTQTPKHLITATGQRVTLRCSPRSGDLSVYWYQQSLDQGLQFLIQYYNGEERAKGNILERFSAQQFPDLHSELNLSSLELGDSALYFCASSAGQGVAAKNIQYFGAGTRLSVL.

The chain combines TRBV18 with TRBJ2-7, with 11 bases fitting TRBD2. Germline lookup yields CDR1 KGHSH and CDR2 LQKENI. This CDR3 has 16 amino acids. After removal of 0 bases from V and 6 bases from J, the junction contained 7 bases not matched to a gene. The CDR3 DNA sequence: TGTGCCAGCTCACCACCGACTAGCGGGATGATCCGCGAGCAGTACTTC. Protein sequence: CASSPPTSGMIREQYF.

Here the CDR3 DNA reads TGTGCCAGCAGCTTAGGGGGGGCGGGACGCCGGCGGGATACGCAGTATTTT. It encodes CASSLGGAGRRRDTQYF. This rearrangement joins TRBV7-8 to TRBJ2-3; D may correspond to TRBD1 or TRBD2 (6 bases each). Trimming took off 1 base at V and 6 bases at J, with 20 bases between the two ends. The germline gives CDR1 SGHVS, CDR2 FQNEAQ. This CDR3 spans 17 amino acids.

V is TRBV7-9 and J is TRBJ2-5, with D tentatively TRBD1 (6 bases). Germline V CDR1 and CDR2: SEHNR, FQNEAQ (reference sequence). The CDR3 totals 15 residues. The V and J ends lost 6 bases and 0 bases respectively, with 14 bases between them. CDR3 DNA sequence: TGTGCCAGCAGGTCGGGACACCCGTACCAAGAGACCCAGTACTTC. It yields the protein CASRSGHPYQETQYF.

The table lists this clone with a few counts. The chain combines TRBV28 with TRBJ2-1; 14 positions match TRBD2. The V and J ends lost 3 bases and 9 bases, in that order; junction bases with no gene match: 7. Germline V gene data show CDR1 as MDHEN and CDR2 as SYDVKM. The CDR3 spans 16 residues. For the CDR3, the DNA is TGTGCCAGCAGTTTTCCCGGGACTAGCGGGAGAACTGAGCAGTTCTTC. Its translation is CASSFPGTSGRTEQFF.

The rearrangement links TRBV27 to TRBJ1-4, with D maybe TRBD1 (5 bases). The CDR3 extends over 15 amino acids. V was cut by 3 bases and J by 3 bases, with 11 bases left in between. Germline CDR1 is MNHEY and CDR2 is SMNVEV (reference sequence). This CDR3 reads CASSLGGTANEKLFF. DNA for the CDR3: TGTGCCAGCAGTTTGGGGGGGACCGCTAATGAAAAACTGTTTTTT.

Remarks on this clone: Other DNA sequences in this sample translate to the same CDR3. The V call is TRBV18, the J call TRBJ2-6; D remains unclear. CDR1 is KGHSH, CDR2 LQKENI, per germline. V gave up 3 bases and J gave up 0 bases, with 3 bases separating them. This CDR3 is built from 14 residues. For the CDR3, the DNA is TGTGCCAGCTCACCGGGCTCTGGGGCCAACGTCCTGACTTTC. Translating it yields CASSPGSGANVLTF.

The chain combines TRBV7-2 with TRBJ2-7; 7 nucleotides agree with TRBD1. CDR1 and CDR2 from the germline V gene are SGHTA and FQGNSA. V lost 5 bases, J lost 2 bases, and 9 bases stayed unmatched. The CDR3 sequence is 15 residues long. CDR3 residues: CASSRWGTDTYEQYF. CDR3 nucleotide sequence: TGTGCCAGCAGCAGGTGGGGGACAGATACCTACGAGCAGTACTTC.

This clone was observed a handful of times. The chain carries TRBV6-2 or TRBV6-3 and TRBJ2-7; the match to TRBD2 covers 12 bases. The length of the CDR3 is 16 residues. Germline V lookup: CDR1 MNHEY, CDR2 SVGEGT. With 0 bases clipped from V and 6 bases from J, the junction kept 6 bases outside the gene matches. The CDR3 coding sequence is TGTGCCAGCAGTTACTCGACTAGCGGGAGACGTGGCGAGCAGTACTTC. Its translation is CASSYSTSGRRGEQYF.

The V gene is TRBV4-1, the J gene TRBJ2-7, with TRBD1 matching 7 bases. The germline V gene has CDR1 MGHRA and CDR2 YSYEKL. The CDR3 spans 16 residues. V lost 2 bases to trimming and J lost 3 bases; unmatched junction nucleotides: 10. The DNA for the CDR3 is TGCGCCAGCAGCCAAAGACTAACAGGGGTTGGCTACGAGCAGTACTTC. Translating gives CASSQRLTGVGYEQYF.

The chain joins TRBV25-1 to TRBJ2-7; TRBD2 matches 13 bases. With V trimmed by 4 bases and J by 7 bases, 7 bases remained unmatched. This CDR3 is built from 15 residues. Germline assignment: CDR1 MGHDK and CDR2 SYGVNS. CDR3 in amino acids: CASSAPGLAGWEQYF. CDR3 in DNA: TGTGCCAGCAGTGCTCCGGGACTAGCGGGATGGGAGCAGTACTTC.

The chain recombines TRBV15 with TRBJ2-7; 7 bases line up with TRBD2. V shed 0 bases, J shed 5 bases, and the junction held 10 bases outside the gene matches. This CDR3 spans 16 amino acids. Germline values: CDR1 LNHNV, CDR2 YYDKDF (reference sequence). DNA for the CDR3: TGTGCCACCAGCAGAGACGTCGTGTCAGGGAGGGACGAGCAGTACTTC. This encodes CATSRDVVSGRDEQYF. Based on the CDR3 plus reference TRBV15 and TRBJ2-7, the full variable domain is DAMVIQNPRYQVTQFGKPVTLSCSQTLNHNVMYWYQQKSSQAPKLLFHYYDKDFNNEADTPDNFQSRRPNTSFCFLDIRSPGLGDTAMYLCATSRDVVSGRDEQYFGPGTRLTVT.

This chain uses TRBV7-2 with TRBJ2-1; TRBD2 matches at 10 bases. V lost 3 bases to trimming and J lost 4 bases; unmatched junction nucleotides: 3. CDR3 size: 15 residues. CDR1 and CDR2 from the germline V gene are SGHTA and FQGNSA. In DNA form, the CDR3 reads TGTGCCAGCAGCTTTAGCGGGAGGTCGTACAATGAGCAGTTCTTC. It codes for CASSFSGRSYNEQFF.

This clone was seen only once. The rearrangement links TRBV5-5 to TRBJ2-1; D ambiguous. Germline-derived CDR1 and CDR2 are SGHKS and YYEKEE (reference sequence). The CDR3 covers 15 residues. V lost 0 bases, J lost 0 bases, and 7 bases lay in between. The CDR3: CASSLDLVSYNEQFF. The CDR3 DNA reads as TGTGCCAGCAGCTTGGATCTCGTCTCCTACAATGAGCAGTTCTTC.